The 23 T cell receptor beta chains below were found in one sample sequenced in a study of cytomegalovirus exposure and HLA in healthy donors. Primers: 60 Vbeta forward and 13 Jbeta reverse. Assay used: immunoSEQ multiplex PCR; TCRdb lists only in-frame clones, some missing. Among 190,000 or so clones listed, 75% to 85% were seen once. The sequenced sample was PBMCs. The receptor source for this set is a boy aged 5-17 years in good health and CMV-seronegative.

The chain joins TRBV10-3 to TRBJ2-2, with no clear D. This CDR3 is built from 14 residues. Trimming took off 7 bases at V and 1 base at J, with 10 bases between the two ends. From germline, CDR1 is ENHRY and CDR2 SYGVKD. CDR3 nucleotides: TGTGCCATCACCGTAGACAAGAACACCGGGGAGCTGTTTTTT. Amino acids: CAITVDKNTGELFF.

The chain recombines TRBV6-1 with TRBJ2-1; the match to TRBD2 covers 14 bases. The CDR3 covers 16 residues. V trimming: 4 bases; J trimming: 15 bases; junction bases outside the gene matches: 14. CDR1 is MNHNS, CDR2 SASEGT, per germline. CDR3 nucleotides: TGTGCCAGCAGTGCGCGCGGGGGACTAGCGGGAGAGAAACCGTTCTTC. Protein product: CASSARGGLAGEKPFF.

The genes are TRBV6-6 and TRBJ1-1, with 7 bases fitting TRBD1. With V trimmed by 10 bases and J by 2 bases, 10 bases remained unmatched. CDR1 is MNHNY, CDR2 SVGAGI, per germline (reference sequence). This CDR3 comprises 14 residues. CDR3 nucleotides: TGTGCCACCCGAACGGGACAGAGTAACACTGAAGCTTTCTTT. Translating gives CATRTGQSNTEAFF.

The chain combines TRBV18 with TRBJ1-1; 12 bases are shared with TRBD1. There are 16 residues in the CDR3. Germline V gene data show CDR1 as KGHSH and CDR2 as LQKENI. Germline trimming cut 2 bases from V and 5 bases from J; bases unmatched to any gene: 6. This CDR3 reads CASSPGTGGAETEAFF. DNA for the CDR3: TGTGCCAGCTCACCAGGGACAGGGGGCGCGGAGACTGAAGCTTTCTTT.

The DNA for the CDR3 is TGCGCCAGCAGCGACAGGGGGCCTGAGGGGTCACCCCTCCACTTT. This gives the protein CASSDRGPEGSPLHF. The V call is TRBV5-1, the J call TRBJ1-6; TRBD1 matches 10 bases. Germline V gene data show CDR1 as SGHRS and CDR2 as YFSETQ. The CDR3 runs to 15 residues. V shed 4 bases, J shed 10 bases, and the junction held 8 bases outside the gene matches. The whole variable domain, remainder taken from reference TRBV5-1 and TRBJ1-6, is KAGVTQTPRYLIKTRGQQVTLSCSPISGHRSVSWYQQTPGQGLQFLFEYFSETQRNKGNFPGRFSGRQFSNSRSEMNVSTLELGDSALYLCASSDRGPEGSPLHFGNGTRLTVT.

This chain uses TRBV4-1 with TRBJ1-2; possible D gene TRBD1, 5 bases. The ends were cut back, 0 bases at V and 8 bases at J, with 10 bases in the middle. The CDR3 loop spans 13 amino acids. The germline gives CDR1 MGHRA, CDR2 YSYEKL. The CDR3: CASSQDSGNGYTF. CDR3 nucleotides: TGCGCCAGCAGCCAAGATTCAGGGAACGGCTACACCTTC.

This chain joins TRBV7-9 and TRBJ2-7; a weak D match, TRBD2 (5 bases). The CDR3 sequence is 13 residues long. V shed 3 bases and J shed 6 bases, with 12 bases lying between them. In germline, CDR1 is SEHNR, CDR2 FQNEAQ (reference sequence). CDR3 sequence reads: CASSFEEASEQYF. Written as DNA, the CDR3 is TGTGCCAGCAGCTTTGAGGAGGCTTCCGAGCAGTACTTC.

This rearrangement joins TRBV4-1 to TRBJ1-1; D is undetermined. The V end was cut by 1 base, the J end by 0 bases, with 9 bases between. CDR3 length: 15 amino acids. CDR1 is MGHRA, CDR2 YSYEKL, per germline. This chain's CDR3 is CASSQAGSMNTEAFF. The CDR3 nucleotides are TGCGCCAGCAGCCAAGCGGGATCAATGAACACTGAAGCTTTCTTT.

Only one count was recorded for this clone. The chain couples TRBV19 to TRBJ1-5, with 8 bases fitting TRBD1. This CDR3 has 14 residues. Trimming took 3 bases from V and 9 from J; bases not matched to a gene: 7. Germline CDR1 LNHDA, CDR2 SQIVND (reference sequence). CDR3 DNA: TGTGCCAGTAGTATCGGACAGGGACTAGCGCCCCAGCATTTT. It yields the protein CASSIGQGLAPQHF.

The chain links TRBV7-6 to TRBJ1-2, with D unclear. This CDR3 has 14 amino acids. Trimming left V 4 bases short and J 7 bases short, with 16 bases between. Germline CDR1 and CDR2: SGHVS and FNYEAQ. CDR3 in amino acids: CASSYGEPRSGYTF. CDR3 in DNA: TGTGCCAGCAGCTACGGGGAGCCTCGGAGTGGCTACACCTTC.

This chain joins TRBV7-3 and TRBJ2-5; tentative D call: TRBD2 (5 bases). V lost 4 bases to trimming and J lost 1 base, with 10 bases between them. CDR1 is SGHTA, CDR2 FQGTGA, per germline. The CDR3 is made up of 14 amino acids. Here the CDR3 reads CASSSSGIQETQYF. The CDR3 coding sequence is TGTGCCAGCAGCTCCTCCGGGATCCAAGAGACCCAGTACTTC.

This clone showed up just a few times. This sequence joins TRBV27 and TRBJ2-2; 11 nucleotides match TRBD2. The CDR3 totals 17 residues. Germline values: CDR1 MNHEY, CDR2 SMNVEV (reference sequence). Unmatched junction bases numbered 5, after V lost 1 base and J lost 4 bases. The CDR3 region has the DNA TGTGCCAGCAGTTTATATCTAGCGGGAGGTGGCACCGGGGAGCTGTTTTTT. Amino acids: CASSLYLAGGGTGELFF.

This clone was picked up one time. The chain carries TRBV7-9 and TRBJ1-2, with 9 nucleotides matching TRBD1. Germline CDR1 and CDR2: SEHNR and FQNEAQ (reference sequence). The CDR3 length is 15 residues. V was clipped by 5 bases and J by 6 bases; unmatched bases: 10. CDR3 DNA: TGTGCCAGCAGCCCCGGGGACAGGGAGTGGCATGGCTACACCTTC. Its protein product is CASSPGDREWHGYTF.

This chain connects TRBV9 to TRBJ1-1; no clear D. V was cut by 4 bases and J by 4 bases, with 17 bases left in between. The CDR3 is 15 residues long. Germline V lookup: CDR1 SGDLS, CDR2 YYNGEE. The CDR3 nucleotides are TGTGCCAGCAGCACCAGTCCCAGCTCGGGCACTGAAGCTTTCTTT. Translating gives CASSTSPSSGTEAFF.

CDR3 sequence: CASRGKNSNQPQHF. CDR3 coding DNA: TGTGCCAGTAGAGGGAAGAATAGCAATCAGCCCCAGCATTTT. V and J are TRBV6-5 and TRBJ1-5; D remains unclear. V lost 9 bases to trimming and J lost 0 bases, with 12 bases between them. The CDR3 has 14 residues. The germline gives CDR1 MNHEY, CDR2 SVGAGI.

The gene calls are TRBV15 and TRBJ2-5; D may be TRBD1 (5 bases). The assigned J gene may be wrong: the sequence end matches TRBJ2-7 better. Germline V lookup: CDR1 LNHNV, CDR2 YYDKDF (reference sequence). The CDR3 runs to 16 residues. The CDR3 is CATSRNAGPSSYEQYF. The DNA for the CDR3 is TGTGCCACCAGCAGGAACGCAGGGCCAAGCTCCTACGAGCAGTACTTC.

The rearrangement links TRBV9 to TRBJ2-1; D possibly corresponds to TRBD2 (5 bases). Trimming took 0 bases from V and 5 from J, leaving 6 bases between them. This CDR3 contains 13 residues. Per germline, CDR1 SGDLS and CDR2 YYNGEE. CDR3 sequence (DNA): TGTGCCAGCAGCGTAGGCGGGCACAATGAGCAGTTCTTC. Protein sequence: CASSVGGHNEQFF.

A single count supports this clone. The V call is TRBV18, the J call TRBJ1-1; D perhaps matches TRBD1 (6 bases). Germline loops: CDR1 KGHSH, CDR2 LQKENI. The CDR3 length is 13 residues. V lost 3 bases to trimming and J lost 3 bases, with 8 bases between them. This CDR3 is CASSPSGDTEAFF. DNA for the CDR3: TGTGCCAGCTCACCCTCAGGGGACACTGAAGCTTTCTTT.

This sequence joins TRBV6-5 and TRBJ1-3; D ambiguous. Trimming cost V 2 bases and J 3 bases, with 5 bases left between them. Germline V gene sequence: CDR1 MNHEY, CDR2 SVGAGI. This CDR3 region has 13 residues. The CDR3 is CASSYPDGNTIYF. The DNA for the CDR3 is TGTGCCAGCAGTTACCCAGATGGAAACACCATATATTTT.

This clone was seen just once. The rearrangement uses TRBV19 and TRBJ1-1, with TRBD1 identical over 9 bases. The CDR3 contains 16 residues. Germline assignment: CDR1 LNHDA and CDR2 SQIVND (reference sequence). With V trimmed by 5 bases and J by 5 bases, 12 bases remained unmatched. This chain's CDR3 is CASSPHPDRGGTEAFF. The CDR3 DNA sequence: TGTGCCAGTAGTCCTCACCCGGACAGGGGCGGGACTGAAGCTTTCTTT.

This clone was detected a few times. This chain uses TRBV11-2 with TRBJ2-3; perhaps TRBD2 as D (5 bases). V was trimmed by 2 bases and J by 1 base, leaving 7 bases between them. The CDR3 spans 14 residues. Germline V CDR1 and CDR2: SGHAT, FQNNGV. The CDR3 reads CASSLTGGTDTQYF. Here the CDR3 DNA reads TGTGCCAGCAGCTTAACCGGGGGCACAGATACGCAGTATTTT.

This clone has only one observation. V usage is TRBV2 and J usage is TRBJ1-3, with a tentative D call TRBD1 (6 bases). This CDR3 comprises 16 residues. Trimming took 1 base from V and 3 from J, leaving 13 bases between them. Germline values: CDR1 SNHLY, CDR2 FYNNEI. The CDR3 region is CASSEVRGQGGNTIYF. The CDR3 nucleotides are TGTGCCAGCAGTGAAGTGCGGGGGCAGGGTGGAAACACCATATATTTT.

DNA of the CDR3: TGCGCCAGCAGTGAGGGGCATACGCAGTATTTT. It translates to CASSEGHTQYF. The V gene is TRBV10-1, the J gene TRBJ2-3; D gene uncertain. With 2 bases removed from V and 7 bases from J, the gap between germline ends came to 4 bases. Germline values: CDR1 WNHNN, CDR2 SYGVQD (reference sequence). The CDR3 is 11 residues long.